This T cell receptor beta chain is from a study of T cell repertoires and HLA-DP antigens. Study-wide findings and caveats: Clones undetected before culture averaged roughly 39% against one allele and about 50% against the other.

Untouched CD4+ T cells were bead-isolated from PBMC at about 97.7% purity. For pre-culture CD4+ samples, the target was 150,000 to 200,000 T cell genomes. Profiling relied on immunoSEQ multiplex PCR, and the TCRdb table lists in-frame clones only, not all of them. The sample shows about 110,000 clones, 90% to 95% of them seen only once. Note on this clone: Its target is unknown.

The CDR3 covers 15 residues. Germline values: CDR1 LNHDA, CDR2 SQIVND (reference sequence). The ends were cut back, 6 bases at V and 1 base at J, with 13 bases in the middle. The receptor's source is a woman between 18 and 29 years old in good health and CMV-seronegative. Material for sequencing was CD4+ T cells from PBMCs. The J gene is TRBJ1-5, the V gene TRBV19, with a weak D call TRBD1 (6 bases). The CDR3 protein is CASRRQVSSNQPQHF. The CDR3 region has the DNA TGTGCCAGTAGGAGACAGGTCTCGAGCAATCAGCCCCAGCATTTT.